This TCR beta chain was identified in a study of T cells in Graves' hyperthyroidism and ophthalmopathy. CDR1 and CDR2 (germline): SGHRS, YFSETQ. The ends lost 0 bases at V and 3 bases at J; junction bases unmatched: 6. CDR3 length equals 16 residues. Points from the study as a whole: Most expanded thyroid clonotypes above 0.001 also appeared in blood.

PBMCs were sourced from roughly 9.1 ml fresh peripheral blood. The table lists this clonotype with many counts. Its antigen is unidentified. Amplification of TCR beta CDR3 regions was performed using RNA transcripts as template. An initial round of RT-PCR targeting the TCR CDR3 relied on the HTBI primer set. One entry per CDR3 protein, called by TCRdb with MiXCR from the multiplex PCR reads. The table shows about 350,000 distinct CDR3 sequences, with approximately 14% occurring only once. The TCR comes from a woman in her sixties with Graves' ophthalmopathy. The chain is built from TRBV5-1 and TRBJ2-3; TRBD2 agrees at 8 bases. The sample consisted of blood. CDR3: CASSLALSGGTDTQYF. The CDR3 DNA is TGCGCCAGCAGCTTGGCGTTGAGCGGGGGTACAGATACGCAGTATTTT.